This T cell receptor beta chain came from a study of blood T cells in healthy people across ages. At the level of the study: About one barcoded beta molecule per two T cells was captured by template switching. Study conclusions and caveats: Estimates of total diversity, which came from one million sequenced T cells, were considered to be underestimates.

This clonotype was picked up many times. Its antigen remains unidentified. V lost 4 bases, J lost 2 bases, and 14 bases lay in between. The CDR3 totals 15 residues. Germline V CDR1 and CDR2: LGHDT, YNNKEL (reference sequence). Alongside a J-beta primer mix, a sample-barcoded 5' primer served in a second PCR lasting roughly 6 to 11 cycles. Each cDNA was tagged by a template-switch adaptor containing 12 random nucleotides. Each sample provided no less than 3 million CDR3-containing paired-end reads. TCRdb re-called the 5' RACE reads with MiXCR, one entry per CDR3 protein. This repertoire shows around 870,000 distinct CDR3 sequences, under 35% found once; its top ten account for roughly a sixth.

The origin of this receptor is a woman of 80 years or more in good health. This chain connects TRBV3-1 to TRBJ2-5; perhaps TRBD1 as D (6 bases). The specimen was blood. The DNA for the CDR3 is TGTGCCAGCAGCCCAACACGGACAGCACAAGAGACCCAGTACTTC. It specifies CASSPTRTAQETQYF.